This paragraph covers one T cell receptor beta chain sequence. In the original analysis: By means of reference gene primer amplification, nucleated cell counts were estimated. Sequencing was performed with immunoSEQ multiplex PCR; in TCRdb, only in-frame clones are kept and a portion is missing. The V and J calls and clone size come from that table; D and trimming were worked out from the DNA. The data show roughly 340,000 clones, around 90% seen once. These data are taken from a study of blood T cell repertoires in COVID-19. Whole-study context: Nucleic acid was either cDNA or gDNA, and it came from T cells, B-cell-depleted T cells, or PBMCs.

In Seattle, patients joined the study during active infection and were tracked longitudinally. The sequenced sample was peripheral blood. This receptor was taken from a woman aged 25 to 45 with COVID-19, enrolled during active disease.

CDR3 amino acids: CASSHRDRDSPLHF. DNA of the CDR3: TGTGCCAGCAGCCACCGGGACAGGGATTCACCCCTCCACTTT. The chain combines TRBV5-8 with TRBJ1-6; 9 nucleotides line up with TRBD1. This CDR3 has 14 residues. Losses at the gene ends were 4 bases for V and 8 bases for J; bases not matched to a gene: 4. Germline CDR1 SGHTS, CDR2 YDEGEE.